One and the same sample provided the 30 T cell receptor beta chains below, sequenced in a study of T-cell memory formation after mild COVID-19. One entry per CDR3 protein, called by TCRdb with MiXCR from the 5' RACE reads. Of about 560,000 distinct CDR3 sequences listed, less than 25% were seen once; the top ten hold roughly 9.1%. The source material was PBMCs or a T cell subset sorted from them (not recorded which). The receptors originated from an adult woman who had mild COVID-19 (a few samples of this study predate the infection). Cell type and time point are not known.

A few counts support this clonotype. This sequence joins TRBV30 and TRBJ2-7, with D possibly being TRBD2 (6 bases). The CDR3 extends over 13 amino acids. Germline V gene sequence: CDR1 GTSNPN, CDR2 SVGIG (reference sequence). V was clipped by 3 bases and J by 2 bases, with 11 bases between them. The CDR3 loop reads CAWSGGPPYEQYF. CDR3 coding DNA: TGTGCCTGGAGCGGAGGGCCCCCCTACGAGCAGTACTTC.

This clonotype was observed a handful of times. This chain's CDR3 is CSATGTETYEQYF. The CDR3 nucleotides read TGCAGTGCTACCGGGACAGAAACCTACGAGCAGTACTTC. V is TRBV20-1 and J is TRBJ2-7, with 7 bases aligning to TRBD1. This CDR3 has 13 amino acids. V shed 4 bases and J 2 bases; nucleotides not matched to a gene: 5. From germline, CDR1 is DFQATT and CDR2 SNEGSKA (reference sequence).

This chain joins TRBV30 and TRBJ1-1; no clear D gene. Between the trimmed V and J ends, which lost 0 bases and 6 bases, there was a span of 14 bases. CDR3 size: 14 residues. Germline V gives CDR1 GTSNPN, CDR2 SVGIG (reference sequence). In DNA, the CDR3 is TGTGCCTGGAGTGTACTCGGCCCAGGATCTGAAGCTTTCTTT. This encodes CAWSVLGPGSEAFF.

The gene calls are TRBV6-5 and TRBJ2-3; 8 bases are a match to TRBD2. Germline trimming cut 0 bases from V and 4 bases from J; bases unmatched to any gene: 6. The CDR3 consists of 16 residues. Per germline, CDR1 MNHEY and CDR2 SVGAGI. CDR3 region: CASSYSGGRTADTQYF. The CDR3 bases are TGTGCCAGCAGTTACTCAGGCGGGAGGACCGCAGATACGCAGTATTTT.

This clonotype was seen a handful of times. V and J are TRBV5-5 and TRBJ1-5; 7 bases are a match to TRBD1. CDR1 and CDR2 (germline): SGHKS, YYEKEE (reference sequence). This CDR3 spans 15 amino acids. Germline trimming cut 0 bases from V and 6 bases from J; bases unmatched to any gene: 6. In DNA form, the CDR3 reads TGTGCCAGCAGCTTGGGTTCAGGGGGAACTCAGCCCCAGCATTTT. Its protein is CASSLGSGGTQPQHF.

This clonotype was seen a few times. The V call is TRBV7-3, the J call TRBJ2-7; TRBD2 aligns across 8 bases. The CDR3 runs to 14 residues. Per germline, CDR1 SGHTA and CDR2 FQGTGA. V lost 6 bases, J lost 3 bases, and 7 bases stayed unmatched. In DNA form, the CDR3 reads TGTGCCAGCAGAACGAATAGCGGGAACTACGAGCAGTACTTC. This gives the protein CASRTNSGNYEQYF.

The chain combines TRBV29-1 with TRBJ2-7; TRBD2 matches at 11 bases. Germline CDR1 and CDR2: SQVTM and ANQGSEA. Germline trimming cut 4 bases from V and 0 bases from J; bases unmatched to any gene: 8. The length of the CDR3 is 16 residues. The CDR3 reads CSVAGTSGLSSYEQYF. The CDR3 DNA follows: TGCAGCGTTGCCGGGACTAGCGGCCTGAGCTCCTACGAGCAGTACTTC.

The CDR3 nucleotides are TGTGCCAGCAGCCAAGCTAGCGGGGTAGACGATCGTATTTCCTACAATGAGCAGTTCTTC. This gives the protein CASSQASGVDDRISYNEQFF. The chain joins TRBV3-1 to TRBJ2-1, with TRBD2 matching 9 bases. V gave up 1 base and J gave up 1 base; unmatched junction bases: 14. CDR1 and CDR2 from the germline V gene are LGHDT and YNNKEL (reference sequence). This CDR3 contains 20 residues.

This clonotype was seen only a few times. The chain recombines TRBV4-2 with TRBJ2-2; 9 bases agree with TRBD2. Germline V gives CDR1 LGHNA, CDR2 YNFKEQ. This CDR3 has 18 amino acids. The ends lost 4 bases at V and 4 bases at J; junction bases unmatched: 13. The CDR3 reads CASSLPISGSISTGELFF. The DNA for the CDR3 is TGTGCCAGCAGCCTCCCAATTAGCGGGAGTATTAGCACCGGGGAGCTGTTTTTT.

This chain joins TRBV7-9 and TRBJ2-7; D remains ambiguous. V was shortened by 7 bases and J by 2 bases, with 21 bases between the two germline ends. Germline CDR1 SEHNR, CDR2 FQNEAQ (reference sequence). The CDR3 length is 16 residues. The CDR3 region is CASTHPLPADPYEQYF. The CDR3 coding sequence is TGTGCCAGCACCCATCCCCTACCGGCGGACCCCTACGAGCAGTACTTC.

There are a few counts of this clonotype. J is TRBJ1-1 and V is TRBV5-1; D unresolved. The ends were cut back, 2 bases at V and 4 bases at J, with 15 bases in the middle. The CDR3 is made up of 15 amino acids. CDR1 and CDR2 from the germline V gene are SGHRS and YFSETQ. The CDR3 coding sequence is TGCGCCAGCAGCTTAGACCAAACCCCCGGCACTGAAGCTTTCTTT. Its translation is CASSLDQTPGTEAFF.

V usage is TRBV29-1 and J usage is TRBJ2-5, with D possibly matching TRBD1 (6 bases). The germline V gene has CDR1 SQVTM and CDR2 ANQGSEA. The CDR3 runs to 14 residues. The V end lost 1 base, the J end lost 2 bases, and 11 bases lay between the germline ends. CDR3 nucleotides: TGCAGCGTTGAAGGGGGACAAGAACAAGAGACCCAGTACTTC. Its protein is CSVEGGQEQETQYF.

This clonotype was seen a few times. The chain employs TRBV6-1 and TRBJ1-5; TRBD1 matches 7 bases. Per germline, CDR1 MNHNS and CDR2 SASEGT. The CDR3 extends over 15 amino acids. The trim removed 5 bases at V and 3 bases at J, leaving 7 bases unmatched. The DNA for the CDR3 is TGTGCCAGCAGTTCTGTGACAGGGCTCAATCAGCCCCAGCATTTT. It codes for CASSSVTGLNQPQHF.

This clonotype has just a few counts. The CDR3 here is CASTGRGSGTGELFF. CDR3 sequence (DNA): TGTGCCAGCACCGGTCGGGGCTCGGGGACCGGGGAGCTGTTTTTT. The V call is TRBV6-5, the J call TRBJ2-2; the D gene could be TRBD1 or TRBD2 (5 bases each). This CDR3 has 15 amino acids. Trimming shortened V by 7 bases and J by 5 bases, and 17 bases separated the two germline ends. Germline values: CDR1 MNHEY, CDR2 SVGAGI.

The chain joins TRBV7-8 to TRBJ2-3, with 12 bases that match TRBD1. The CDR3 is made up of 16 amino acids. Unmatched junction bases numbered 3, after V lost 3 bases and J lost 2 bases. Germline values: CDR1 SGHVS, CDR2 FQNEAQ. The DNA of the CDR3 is TGTGCCAGCAGCTTCACGGGACAGGGGGCCACAGATACGCAGTATTTT. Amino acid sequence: CASSFTGQGATDTQYF.

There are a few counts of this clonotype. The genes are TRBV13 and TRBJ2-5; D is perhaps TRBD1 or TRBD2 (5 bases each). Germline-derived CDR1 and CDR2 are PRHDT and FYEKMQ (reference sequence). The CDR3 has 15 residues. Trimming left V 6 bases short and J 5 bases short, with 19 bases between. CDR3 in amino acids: CASSLRGSVFETQYF. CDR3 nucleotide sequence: TGTGCCAGCAGTCTGAGGGGAAGCGTGTTCGAGACCCAGTACTTC.

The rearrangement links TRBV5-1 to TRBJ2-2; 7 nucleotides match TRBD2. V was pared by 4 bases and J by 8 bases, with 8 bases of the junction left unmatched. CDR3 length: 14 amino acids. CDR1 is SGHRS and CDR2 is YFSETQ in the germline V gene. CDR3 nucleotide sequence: TGCGCCAGCAGCACCCGACTAGCTTCAGGGGAGCTGTTTTTT. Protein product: CASSTRLASGELFF.

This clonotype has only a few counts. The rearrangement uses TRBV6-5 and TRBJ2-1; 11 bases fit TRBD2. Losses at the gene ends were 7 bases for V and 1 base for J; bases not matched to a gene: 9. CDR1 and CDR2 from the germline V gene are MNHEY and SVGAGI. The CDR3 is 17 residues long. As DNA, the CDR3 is TGTGCCAGCACCCCCGGGACTAGCGGATTGTCCTACAATGAGCAGTTCTTC. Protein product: CASTPGTSGLSYNEQFF.

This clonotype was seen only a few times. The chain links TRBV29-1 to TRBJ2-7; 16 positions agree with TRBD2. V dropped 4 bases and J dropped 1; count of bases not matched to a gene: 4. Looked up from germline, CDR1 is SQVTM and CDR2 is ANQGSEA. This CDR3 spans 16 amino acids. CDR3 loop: CSVAGGLAGGSYEQYF. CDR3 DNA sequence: TGCAGCGTTGCGGGGGGACTAGCGGGAGGGTCCTACGAGCAGTACTTC.

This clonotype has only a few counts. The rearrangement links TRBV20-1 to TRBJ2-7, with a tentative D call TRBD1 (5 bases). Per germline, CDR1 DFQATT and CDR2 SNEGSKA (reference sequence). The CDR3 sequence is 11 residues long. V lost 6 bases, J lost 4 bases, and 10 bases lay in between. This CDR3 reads CSAPSGYEQYF. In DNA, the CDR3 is TGCAGTGCCCCTTCAGGGTACGAGCAGTACTTC.

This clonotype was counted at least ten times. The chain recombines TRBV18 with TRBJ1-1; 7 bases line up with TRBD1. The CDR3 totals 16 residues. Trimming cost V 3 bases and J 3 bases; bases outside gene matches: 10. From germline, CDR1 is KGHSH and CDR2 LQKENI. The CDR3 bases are TGTGCCAGCTCACCGACTGGGACAGTCCGGGACACTGAAGCTTTCTTT. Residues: CASSPTGTVRDTEAFF.

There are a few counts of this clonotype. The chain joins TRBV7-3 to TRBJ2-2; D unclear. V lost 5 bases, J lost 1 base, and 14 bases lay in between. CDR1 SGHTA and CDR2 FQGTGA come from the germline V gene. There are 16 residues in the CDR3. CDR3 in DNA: TGTGCCAGCAGCCAAACGCGGACGGGGAACACCGGGGAGCTGTTTTTT. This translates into CASSQTRTGNTGELFF.

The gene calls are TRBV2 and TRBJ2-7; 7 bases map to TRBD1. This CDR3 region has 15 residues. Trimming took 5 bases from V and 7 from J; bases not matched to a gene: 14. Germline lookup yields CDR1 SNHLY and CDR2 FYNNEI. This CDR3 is CASSPTRTGSGEQYF. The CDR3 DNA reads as TGTGCCAGCAGTCCTACCCGGACAGGATCGGGGGAGCAGTACTTC.

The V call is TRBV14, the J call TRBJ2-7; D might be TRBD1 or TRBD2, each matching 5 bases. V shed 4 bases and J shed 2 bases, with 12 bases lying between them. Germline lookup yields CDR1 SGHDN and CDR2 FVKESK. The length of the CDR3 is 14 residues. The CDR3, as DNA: TGTGCCAGCAGCCGCGCGGTGGGGGCCTACGAGCAGTACTTC. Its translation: CASSRAVGAYEQYF.

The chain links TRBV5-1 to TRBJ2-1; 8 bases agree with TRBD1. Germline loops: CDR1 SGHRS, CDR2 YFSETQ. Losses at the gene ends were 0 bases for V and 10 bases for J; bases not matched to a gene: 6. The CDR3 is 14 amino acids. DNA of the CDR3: TGCGCCAGCAGCTTGGAGGGACAGGACAGCGAGCAGTTCTTC. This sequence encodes CASSLEGQDSEQFF.

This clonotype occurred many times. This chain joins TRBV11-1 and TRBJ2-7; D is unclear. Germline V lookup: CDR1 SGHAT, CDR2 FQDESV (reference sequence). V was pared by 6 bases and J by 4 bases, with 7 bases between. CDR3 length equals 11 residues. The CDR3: CASSFDYEQYF. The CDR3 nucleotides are TGTGCCAGCAGTTTCGATTACGAGCAGTACTTC.

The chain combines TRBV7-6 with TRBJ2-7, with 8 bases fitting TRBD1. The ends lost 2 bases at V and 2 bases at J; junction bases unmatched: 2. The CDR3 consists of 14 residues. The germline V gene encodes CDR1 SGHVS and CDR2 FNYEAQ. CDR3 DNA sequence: TGTGCCAGCAGCTTAAGGGGACAGGCCTACGAGCAGTACTTC. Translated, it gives CASSLRGQAYEQYF.

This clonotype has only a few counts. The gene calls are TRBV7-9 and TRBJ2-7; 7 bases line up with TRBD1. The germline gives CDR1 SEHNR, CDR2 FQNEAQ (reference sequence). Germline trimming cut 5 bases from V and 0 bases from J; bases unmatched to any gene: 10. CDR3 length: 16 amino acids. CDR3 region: CASSARQGRRSYEQYF. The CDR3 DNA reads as TGTGCCAGCAGCGCAAGACAGGGTAGGCGCTCCTACGAGCAGTACTTC.

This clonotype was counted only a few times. The CDR3 loop is CASSRFRGDTQYF. The CDR3 DNA reads TGTGCCAGCAGCCGATTCCGGGGCGATACGCAGTATTTT. V usage is TRBV11-2 and J usage is TRBJ2-3; D tentatively reads TRBD1 or TRBD2 (5 bases each). This CDR3 contains 13 residues. The V end lost 5 bases, the J end lost 6 bases, and 12 bases lay between the germline ends. Germline V gene data show CDR1 as SGHAT and CDR2 as FQNNGV.

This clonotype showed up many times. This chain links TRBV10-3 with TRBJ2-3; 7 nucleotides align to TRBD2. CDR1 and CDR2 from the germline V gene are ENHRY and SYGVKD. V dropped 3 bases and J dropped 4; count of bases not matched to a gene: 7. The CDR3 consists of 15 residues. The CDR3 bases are TGTGCCATCAGTGATGCGGGAGAGGGCCCAGATACGCAGTATTTT. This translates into CAISDAGEGPDTQYF.